Listed here is a single T cell receptor (beta chain). This entry comes from a study of blood T cell repertoires in COVID-19. About the study: Some COVID-19 samples were acute and others convalescent; all came from the United States, Italy and Spain. From T cells, B-cell-depleted T cells, or PBMCs came the material, which was cDNA or gDNA.

Authors' data handling: The authors estimated nucleated cell counts from reference gene primer amplification. Sequencing used immunoSEQ multiplex PCR; TCRdb keeps in-frame clones, though not all of them. That table is the source of V, J and clone size, and D and trimming were worked out from the DNA. The sample gives fewer than 350,000 clones, approximately 88% of which show up once; approximately 1.8% is in the top ten. One Seattle source followed patients from active infection through their disease course. The CDR3 loop spans 15 amino acids. Looked up from germline, CDR1 is MNHEY and CDR2 is SVGAGI. V was clipped by 6 bases and J by 7 bases, with 16 bases between them.

The source of this sequence is a woman in her twenties or thirties with COVID-19, enrolled during active disease. V is TRBV6-5 and J is TRBJ1-6; tentative D call: TRBD1 (6 bases). Sequencing was done on a sample of peripheral blood. CDR3 sequence reads: CASSRFQDSNSPLHF. The DNA for the CDR3 is TGTGCCAGCAGCAGATTTCAGGACAGCAATTCACCCCTCCACTTT.